The 13 T cell receptor beta chains below all came from one sample that was sequenced in a study of shared clonotypes between healthy human individuals. Using immunoSEQ multiplex PCR, the repertoire was profiled, and TCRdb retains in-frame clones only, with some absent. The table has around 500,000 clones, approximately 78% seen once; the top ten hold around 13%. Sample: PBMCs. These TCRs come from a middle-aged woman in good health. Some clones in this sample may be carry-over from other donors' samples.

This chain links TRBV14 with TRBJ2-7, with 7 bases aligning to TRBD1. Per the germline V gene, CDR1 is SGHDN and CDR2 is FVKESK. The CDR3 consists of 15 residues. V gave up 1 base and J gave up 2 bases; unmatched junction bases: 5. This CDR3 is CASSQVPQGAYEQYF. CDR3 bases: TGTGCCAGCAGCCAAGTACCGCAGGGGGCCTACGAGCAGTACTTC.

The chain couples TRBV7-9 to TRBJ2-5; D possibly corresponds to TRBD2 (6 bases). Germline V gene lookup returns CDR1 SEHNR and CDR2 FQNEAQ (reference sequence). The CDR3 has 13 residues. V lost 7 bases, J lost 4 bases, and 13 bases lay in between. CDR3 loop: CASTPGGAETQYF. CDR3 in DNA: TGTGCCAGCACCCCGGGCGGGGCAGAGACCCAGTACTTC.

About this clone itself: The germline gene is not matched at one end of the junction; a read error may be the cause. This sequence joins TRBV11-3 and TRBJ2-7; TRBD1 matches at 9 bases. CDR3 length: 13 residues. Germline values: CDR1 SGHNT, CDR2 YENEEA. As DNA, the CDR3 is TGTGCCAGCAGCCCACAAACAGGGGGCGAGGAGTACTTC. Translating gives CASSPQTGGEEYF.

J is TRBJ2-5 and V is TRBV11-2; the D is unclear. The DNA matches TRBJ2-7 better at its end, which makes the J call doubtful. CDR1 is SGHAT and CDR2 is FQNNGV in the germline V gene. The CDR3 loop spans 13 amino acids. CDR3 DNA: TGTGCCAGCAGCCCTCGGCAGGTCTACGAGCAGTACTTC. Encoded protein: CASSPRQVYEQYF.

This clone was counted only a few times. The chain joins TRBV25-1 to TRBJ2-5, with 12 bases matching TRBD1. The trim removed 1 base at V and 5 bases at J, leaving 8 bases unmatched. The CDR3 totals 17 residues. Per the germline V gene, CDR1 is MGHDK and CDR2 is SYGVNS. The CDR3 sequence is CASSESPGQGARETQYF. The CDR3 coding sequence is TGTGCCAGCAGTGAATCTCCGGGACAGGGGGCTCGGGAGACCCAGTACTTC.

J is TRBJ2-7 and V is TRBV11-2; 13 positions agree with TRBD2. Germline CDR1 SGHAT, CDR2 FQNNGV. The trim removed 5 bases at V and 7 bases at J, leaving 8 bases unmatched. CDR3 size: 15 residues. CDR3 protein: CASSLGLAGTSEQYF. CDR3 DNA: TGTGCCAGCAGCCTGGGACTAGCGGGAACGTCTGAGCAGTACTTC.

This chain uses TRBV28 with TRBJ1-1; 9 nucleotides line up with TRBD1. The CDR3 is 15 amino acids. CDR1 and CDR2 (germline): MDHEN, SYDVKM. Losses at the gene ends were 5 bases for V and 1 base for J; bases not matched to a gene: 5. CDR3 sequence reads: CASSTPGQGNTEAFF. In DNA, the CDR3 is TGTGCCAGCAGTACTCCGGGACAGGGGAACACTGAAGCTTTCTTT.

The genes are TRBV30 and TRBJ1-5; no clear D gene. The germline CDR1 and CDR2 sequences are GTSNPN and SVGIG (reference sequence). V lost 2 bases, J lost 1 base, and 6 bases lay in between. The CDR3 has 13 amino acids. The CDR3 region has the DNA TGTGCCTGGAGTCGGCAGAGCAATCAGCCCCAGCATTTT. It yields the protein CAWSRQSNQPQHF.

V usage is TRBV6-1 and J usage is TRBJ2-3; 11 bases match TRBD1. This CDR3 has 17 residues. CDR1 is MNHNS and CDR2 is SASEGT in the germline V gene. The trim removed 2 bases at V and 7 bases at J, leaving 11 bases unmatched. CDR3 nucleotide sequence: TGTGCCAGCAGTGAATTCTGGACAGGGGGCGCGAGGAATACGCAGTATTTT. It encodes CASSEFWTGGARNTQYF.

This clone has just a few counts. This sequence joins TRBV29-1 and TRBJ2-5; D tentatively fits TRBD1 or TRBD2 (5 bases each). The J call may not be correct, given that the DNA end is closer to TRBJ2-7. Looked up from germline, CDR1 is SQVTM and CDR2 is ANQGSEA. CDR3 length: 12 residues. The CDR3 region is CSGRDGAYEQYF. The CDR3 bases are TGCAGCGGCCGGGACGGAGCCTACGAGCAGTACTTC.

This sequence joins TRBV2 and TRBJ2-2; the D is unclear. Germline V gene sequence: CDR1 SNHLY, CDR2 FYNNEI. Trimming removed 5 bases at V and 0 bases at J, with 10 bases between. This CDR3 region has 15 residues. The CDR3 sequence: CASSKGPPNTGELFF. Written as DNA, the CDR3 is TGTGCCAGCAGTAAAGGGCCGCCGAACACCGGGGAGCTGTTTTTT. Filled out from reference TRBV2 and TRBJ2-2, the complete variable domain reads EPEVTQTPSHQVTQMGQEVILRCVPISNHLYFYWYRQILGQKVEFLVSFYNNEISEKSEIFDDQFSVERPDGSNFTLKIRSTKLEDSAMYFCASSKGPPNTGELFFGEGSRLTVL.

The CDR3: CASSSRHQSSYNEQFF. DNA for the CDR3: TGTGCCAGCAGTTCACGGCACCAGAGCTCCTACAATGAGCAGTTCTTC. The chain couples TRBV28 to TRBJ2-1; D gene uncertain. Trimming took off 4 bases at V and 0 bases at J, with 13 bases between the two ends. This CDR3 region has 16 residues. Germline CDR1 reads MDHEN; CDR2 reads SYDVKM.

The V call is TRBV2, the J call TRBJ2-2, with D possibly matching TRBD2 (6 bases). The CDR3 covers 14 residues. Trimming took 2 bases from V and 5 from J, leaving 9 bases between them. In germline, CDR1 is SNHLY, CDR2 FYNNEI. The CDR3 sequence is CASSESRGTGELFF. CDR3 nucleotides: TGTGCCAGCAGTGAATCCCGGGGGACCGGGGAGCTGTTTTTT.